A selection of T cell receptor beta chains follows, all from one sample in a study of blood T cell repertoires in COVID-19. Clones were read by immunoSEQ multiplex PCR, and TCRdb kept only the in-frame ones, dropping some. The data hold 300,000 or so clones, with approximately 89% observed a single time. The sequenced sample consisted of PBMCs or T cells enriched from blood (not recorded which). Every receptor here comes from a woman in her fifties or sixties who had been exposed to COVID-19. The CDR3 runs from the conserved cysteine through the conserved F or W. A clone size is listed for some rows: how often the clone was seen (once, few, many), or a class if it is expanded.

j_gene,v_gene,abundance,CDR3aa
TRBJ1-1,TRBV7-9,NA,CASTKLEVMNTEAFF
TRBJ2-2,TRBV24-1,NA,CATSDLRHTNTGELFF
TRBJ1-2,TRBV2,NA,CASSLEQGAGYGYTF
TRBJ1-1,TRBV28,NA,CASSSVGQNEAFF
TRBJ1-4,TRBV30,NA,CAWREGSEKLFF
TRBJ1-1,TRBV16,once,CASSPDYTEAFF
TRBJ2-7,TRBV19,NA,CASSIDRDSSYEQYF
TRBJ2-7,TRBV5-1,NA,CASSWTGSYEQYF
TRBJ2-3,TRBV6-4,NA,CASSDSPLDTQYF
TRBJ2-5,TRBV7-6,NA,CASSSPGTGETQYF
TRBJ2-2,TRBV5-1,NA,CASSSGQGNTGELFF
TRBJ2-2,TRBV28,NA,CASSLPQGRTGELFF
TRBJ1-2,TRBV3-1/TRBV3-2,NA,CASSQELGARGYTF
TRBJ1-2,TRBV27,NA,CASGGRGWGYTF
TRBJ2-5,TRBV5-6,NA,CASSGLDRETQYF
TRBJ2-5,TRBV5-1,NA,CASSWSSGGEETQYF
TRBJ2-5,TRBV7-2,NA,CASSLAGLVAETQYF
TRBJ2-7,TRBV2,NA,CASRILAWEQYF
TRBJ1-2,TRBV5-1,NA,CASSYEGDYGYTF
TRBJ1-6,TRBV7-2,once,CASTRLGQGGSPLHF
TRBJ1-1,TRBV25-1,NA,CASRGTVQNTEAFF
TRBJ2-1,TRBV7-2,NA,CASSEGRGRYNEQFF
TRBJ1-1,TRBV12-3/TRBV12-4,NA,CAIKGVGTEAFF
TRBJ2-3,TRBV7-2,NA,CASSVARGSTDTQYF
TRBJ2-2,TRBV14,few,CASSETRGVAGELFF
TRBJ1-6,TRBV7-9,NA,CASSLGAGQGYESPLHF
TRBJ2-7,TRBV19,NA,CASSTTRTGIEQYF
TRBJ2-2,TRBV3-1/TRBV3-2,NA,CASSRTSGANTGELFF
TRBJ2-3,TRBV14,NA,CASSQLADTQYF
TRBJ1-1,TRBV10-3,NA,CAISQAGTGYIGTEAFF
TRBJ2-4,TRBV11-2,NA,CASSPGTSGGVIQYF
TRBJ2-1,TRBV5-1,NA,CASSLGDSPNEQFF